This T cell receptor (beta chain) is from a study of T cell responses to AZD1222 COVID-19 vaccine. Study in general: Pooling of second doses given at about 4 or about 12 weeks was done.

The CDR3 length is 13 residues. Trimming removed 2 bases at V and 2 bases at J, with 6 bases between. Germline CDR1 is SGHTA and CDR2 is FQGNSA. Study findings and constraints: The study found vaccine-associated CD4 TCRs spanning spike, dominant at 160-218 and 743-854.

Turning to this clone: What it recognizes is unknown.

TCRdb keeps only in-frame clones here, not all; method: immunoSEQ multiplex PCR. The sample records about 97,000 clones, roughly 90% being singletons. The sample in question was peripheral blood, obtained on day 0 of AZD1222 vaccination. This sequence originates from an adult in good health. The rearrangement joins TRBV7-2 to TRBJ1-2; unclear D gene. The CDR3 reads CASSLSTNYGYTF. The CDR3 bases are TGTGCCAGCAGCTTATCGACCAACTATGGCTACACCTTC.